A selection of T cell receptor beta chains follows, all from one sample in a study of control samples from healthy donors and cancer patients. Assay: immunoSEQ multiplex PCR; the TCRdb copy retains only in-frame clones and omits some. The table records about 130,000 clones, approximately 90% of them present only once. Sequenced material: blood. These receptors were collected from a man between 18 and 35 years old in good health. The CDR3 runs from the conserved cysteine through the conserved F or W. Each record gives: V gene, J gene, CDR3 length, D gene, clone size, CDR3 DNA, CDR3 protein. The D gene is left open where the match is weak. Expanded clones are given a class, and other clones once, few, many or no size at all.

TRBV5-6,TRBJ2-5,13,TRBD2,NA,TGTGCCAGCAGACGGGGGGGCCGGGAGACCCAGTACTTC,CASRRGGRETQYF
TRBV9,TRBJ1-6,18,TRBD1,NA,TGTGCCAGCAGCGTAGATCGGGACAGGGACTCATATAATTCACCCCTCCACTTT,CASSVDRDRDSYNSPLHF
TRBV5-1,TRBJ1-6,14,NA,NA,TGCGCCAGCAGCTCTTACAGAGAAAATTCACCCCTCCACTTT,CASSSYRENSPLHF
TRBV5-1,TRBJ2-3,13,NA,once,TGCGCCAGCAGCTTGGCCGGAAAAGATACGCAGTATTTT,CASSLAGKDTQYF
TRBV7-2,TRBJ1-1,18,TRBD1,NA,TGTGCCAGCAGCCTCAAGGGACAGGGGCTTTACATGTTAAGAGGAGCTTTCTTT,CASSLKGQGLYMLRGAFF
TRBV23-1,TRBJ1-6,16,NA,once,TGCGCCAGCAGTCAATTGGGGAGCTCCTATAATTCACCCCTCCACTTT,CASSQLGSSYNSPLHF
TRBV19,TRBJ1-2,14,NA,NA,TGTGCCAGTAGTACCCACAGTACTAACTATGGCTACACCTTC,CASSTHSTNYGYTF
TRBV27,TRBJ2-1,16,TRBD1,NA,TGTGCCAGCAGTTTATTACAGGGGTTGGGGAACAATGAGCAGTTCTTC,CASSLLQGLGNNEQFF
TRBV20-1,TRBJ2-4,13,NA,NA,TGCAGTGCTAGTAAGGGGTGGGAAAACATTCAGTACTTC,CSASKGWENIQYF
TRBV30,TRBJ2-7,14,NA,NA,TGTGCCTGGAGTGTAAGGGCAGGGCCCTACGAGCAGTACTTC,CAWSVRAGPYEQYF
TRBV5-6,TRBJ1-1,12,NA,NA,TGTGCCAGCAGCTTTCACAGGGTCGAAGCTTTCTTT,CASSFHRVEAFF
TRBV2,TRBJ1-5,12,NA,NA,TGTGCCAGCAGTGAATCGAGTAAGCCCCAGCATTTT,CASSESSKPQHF
TRBV18,TRBJ2-5,17,TRBD2,NA,TGTGCCAGCTCACCACCGGGGACTAGCGGGGAAGGGGAGACCCAGTACTTC,CASSPPGTSGEGETQYF
TRBV7-2,TRBJ1-5,14,TRBD1,NA,TGTGCCAGCAGCTTAAACAGGGGGACTCAGCCCCAGCATTTT,CASSLNRGTQPQHF
TRBV18,TRBJ1-2,13,NA,NA,TGTGCCAGCTCACCGGACAGTAACTATGGCTACACCTTC,CASSPDSNYGYTF
TRBV9,TRBJ1-1,13,TRBD1,NA,TGTGCCAGCAGCCCCCAGACAGGGACTGAAGCTTTCTTT,CASSPQTGTEAFF
TRBV20-1,TRBJ2-7,14,NA,NA,TGCAGTGCTAGTCACAGGGCAGGAGTTAGCGAGCAGTACTTC,CSASHRAGVSEQYF
TRBV6-5,TRBJ1-1,13,NA,NA,TGTGCCAGCAGACCGGGACACTCCACTGAAGCTTTCTTT,CASRPGHSTEAFF
TRBV7-8,TRBJ2-5,16,NA,NA,TGTGCCAGCAGCTTACGGGCTCCGGCGCTGGCGGAGACCCAGTACTTC,CASSLRAPALAETQYF
TRBV29-1,TRBJ1-3,12,NA,NA,TGCAGTTATCGGAGCTCTGGAAACACCATATATTTT,CSYRSSGNTIYF
TRBV27,TRBJ2-2,15,NA,NA,TGTGCCAGCAGTTTAGCCCTAGGGAACACCGGGGAGCTGTTTTTT,CASSLALGNTGELFF
TRBV5-1,TRBJ1-3,16,NA,NA,TGCGCCAGCAGCTTGGTTTCAGGGGACTCTGGAAACACCATATATTTT,CASSLVSGDSGNTIYF
TRBV6-5,TRBJ1-2,12,NA,NA,TGTGCCAGTCAATCAACAGGGTTTGGCTACACCTTC,CASQSTGFGYTF
TRBV6-1,TRBJ1-5,14,NA,NA,TGTGCCAGCAGTGACGAGGTCGAGCATCAGCCCCAGCATTTT,CASSDEVEHQPQHF
TRBV9,TRBJ1-2,14,NA,NA,TGTGCCAGCAGCACTAGACAGTTAACTAATGGCTACACCTTC,CASSTRQLTNGYTF
TRBV2,TRBJ1-1,13,NA,NA,TGTGCCAGCAACGGGGCCAGAAACACTGAAGCTTTCTTT,CASNGARNTEAFF
TRBV12-3/TRBV12-4,TRBJ1-5,12,NA,NA,TGTGCCAGCAGTTTACTCCGTCAGCCCCAGCATTTT,CASSLLRQPQHF
TRBV10-1,TRBJ2-7,15,TRBD1,few,TGCGCCAGCAGTGAGGGACGGGCCGACAGGGACGAGCAGTACTTC,CASSEGRADRDEQYF
TRBV4-1,TRBJ2-7,17,NA,NA,TGCGCCAGCAGCCAAGTGATGGCGGGTTTGCGGTCCTACGAGCAGTACTTC,CASSQVMAGLRSYEQYF
TRBV15,TRBJ1-3,13,NA,NA,TGTGCCACCAGCAGACGGTCTGGAAACACCATATATTTT,CATSRRSGNTIYF
TRBV7-9,TRBJ1-4,16,NA,NA,TGTGCCAGCAGCTTAGTGGTCAGAGCAACTAATGAAAAACTGTTTTTT,CASSLVVRATNEKLFF
TRBV29-1,TRBJ2-5,10,NA,NA,TGCAGCGTTTTTCAGGAGACCCAGTACTTC,CSVFQETQYF
TRBV27,TRBJ1-1,14,NA,NA,TGTGCCAGCCGAACCGATGGCCTGAACACTGAAGCTTTCTTT,CASRTDGLNTEAFF
TRBV18,TRBJ1-1,14,NA,NA,TGTGCCAGCTCACCGAGACAGGACCTCACTGAAGCTTTCTTT,CASSPRQDLTEAFF
TRBV10-2,TRBJ2-7,12,NA,NA,TGCGCCAGCAGTGAGGTCGGGTACGAGCAGTACTTC,CASSEVGYEQYF
TRBV15,TRBJ2-7,15,NA,NA,TGTGCCACCAGCAGAGATAATAAATGGGGGAACGAGCAGTACTTC,CATSRDNKWGNEQYF
TRBV2,TRBJ1-5,14,NA,NA,TGTGCCAGCAGTGGGGCAGGGTTGGGGCAGCCCCAGCATTTT,CASSGAGLGQPQHF
TRBV9,TRBJ2-3,14,TRBD2,NA,TGTGCCAGCAGCCCGGGACTAGTGAGAGATACGCAGTATTTT,CASSPGLVRDTQYF
TRBV5-1,TRBJ1-2,12,NA,NA,TGCGCCAGCAGCTTGGGCGGGGGCGGCTACACCTTC,CASSLGGGGYTF
TRBV7-9,TRBJ2-2,16,TRBD2,NA,TGTGCCAGCAGCCCCCCTCGGGGGGGAGGGACCGGGGAGCTGTTTTTT,CASSPPRGGGTGELFF
TRBV7-9,TRBJ2-7,12,NA,NA,TGTGCCAGCAGCTTAGCCCGGGGCGAGCAGTACTTC,CASSLARGEQYF
TRBV5-1,TRBJ1-6,17,TRBD1,NA,TGCGCCAGCAGCAGGACAGGGGGGAACTCCTATAATTCACCCCTCCACTTT,CASSRTGGNSYNSPLHF
TRBV5-4,TRBJ2-1,15,TRBD1,once,TGTGCCAGCAGCTTGGCCCACAGGGGGTGGAATGAGCAGTTCTTC,CASSLAHRGWNEQFF
TRBV7-9,TRBJ1-1,11,NA,NA,TGTGCCAGCAGCTTAGAAGCGGAAGCTTTCTTT,CASSLEAEAFF
TRBV19,TRBJ1-6,14,NA,NA,TGTGCCAGTAGGCAAGTCCTGATCAATTCACCCCTCCACTTT,CASRQVLINSPLHF
TRBV14,TRBJ2-3,16,NA,NA,TGTGCCAGCAGCCAACTACAGGGACTTAGCACAGATACGCAGTATTTT,CASSQLQGLSTDTQYF
TRBV7-9,TRBJ1-4,18,NA,NA,TGTGCCAGCAGCTACCGCAAAGTGGGCTTGCGGACTAATGAAAAACTGTTTTTT,CASSYRKVGLRTNEKLFF
TRBV12-3/TRBV12-4,TRBJ1-4,13,NA,NA,TGTGCCAGCAGTCCCCGGAGCGGTGAAAAACTGTTTTTT,CASSPRSGEKLFF
TRBV6-5,TRBJ2-7,12,TRBD1,few,TGTGCCAGCCTACGACAGGGCTACGAGCAGTACTTC,CASLRQGYEQYF
TRBV6-4,TRBJ2-1,15,NA,NA,TGTGCCAGCAGTTCACGGCACATCGGGTACAATGAGCAGTTCTTC,CASSSRHIGYNEQFF
TRBV19,TRBJ2-2,16,TRBD1,NA,TGTGCCAGTAGTTTTGGGACAGGGAGAAACACCGGGGAGCTGTTTTTT,CASSFGTGRNTGELFF
TRBV29-1,TRBJ2-2,14,TRBD1,NA,TGCAGCGTGCGCACAGGGGTCGGCACCGGGGAGCTGTTTTTT,CSVRTGVGTGELFF
TRBV10-2,TRBJ1-5,16,NA,NA,TGCGCCAGCAGTGAGTTCAGAGCGGTGGGCAATCAGCCCCAGCATTTT,CASSEFRAVGNQPQHF
TRBV4-1,TRBJ2-7,17,NA,medium-sized,TGCGCCAGCAGCCAAGAGGGCCCGGGACACGGAGCCTACGAGCAGTACTTC,CASSQEGPGHGAYEQYF
TRBV7-2,TRBJ2-5,15,NA,NA,TGTGCCAGCAGCCAAAATACAGGGAGACAAGAGACCCAGTACTTC,CASSQNTGRQETQYF
TRBV5-1,TRBJ1-1,15,NA,NA,TGCGCCAGCAGCTTGGCCCCCGGGCCGAACACTGAAGCTTTCTTT,CASSLAPGPNTEAFF
TRBV10-3,TRBJ2-5,14,NA,NA,TGTGCCATCAGTCTCGAGCGGCGGCAAGAGACCCAGTACTTC,CAISLERRQETQYF
TRBV6-5,TRBJ1-2,12,NA,once,TGTGCCAGCTCCCAGGCGGCCTATGGCTACACCTTC,CASSQAAYGYTF
TRBV5-1,TRBJ2-5,16,TRBD1,NA,TGCGCCAGCAGCGGAACGGGACAGGGCGGCGGAGAGACCCAGTACTTC,CASSGTGQGGGETQYF